This entry lists 21 T cell receptor beta chains sequenced from one sample in a study of long-term antiretroviral therapy in people with HIV. Researchers report immunoSEQ v3.0 was run at survey level. TCRdb's copy holds only in-frame clones and misses some; the assay was immunoSEQ multiplex PCR. The table has 20,000 to 30,000 clones, around 85% seen once. Here the sequenced sample was unsorted PBMCs, taken about 5 years after starting antiretroviral therapy. These TCRs come from a man aged 35 to 55 with HIV.

V usage is TRBV28 and J usage is TRBJ1-1, with D possibly TRBD1 on 5 matching bases. The CDR3 contains 14 residues. The germline V and J ends were trimmed by 4 bases and 3 bases, with 12 bases remaining between them. Germline V gene sequence: CDR1 MDHEN, CDR2 SYDVKM. The CDR3 nucleotides read TGTGCCAGCAGTTCGAACTCAGGGTACACTGAAGCTTTCTTT. Residues: CASSSNSGYTEAFF.

V gene TRBV5-6 combines with J gene TRBJ1-6; D gene unclear. Germline lookup yields CDR1 SGHDT and CDR2 YYEEEE. The germline V and J ends were trimmed by 4 bases and 8 bases, with 16 bases remaining between them. This CDR3 region has 15 residues. In nucleotides, the CDR3 is TGTGCCAGCAGCCTGTGGATTTCAGAGGATTCACCCCTCCACTTT. Residues: CASSLWISEDSPLHF.

The V and J genes are TRBV5-6 and TRBJ2-5; D is ambiguous. This CDR3 spans 15 amino acids. V was shortened by 0 bases and J by 5 bases, with 14 bases between the two germline ends. Germline loops: CDR1 SGHDT, CDR2 YYEEEE. DNA for the CDR3: TGTGCCAGCAGCTTGGGGGCCCCGACGGTCGAGACCCAGTACTTC. This codes for CASSLGAPTVETQYF.

This chain links TRBV19 with TRBJ1-1; no firm D call. V gave up 3 bases and J gave up 5 bases, with 16 bases separating them. The germline gives CDR1 LNHDA, CDR2 SQIVND (reference sequence). There are 15 residues in the CDR3. The chain's CDR3 is CASSMVQAGWTEAFF. The CDR3 nucleotides read TGTGCCAGTAGTATGGTCCAGGCCGGATGGACTGAAGCTTTCTTT.

For the CDR3, the DNA is TGTGCCTGGAGTGTATCCGGGCTAGCCAATCACAATGAGCAGTTCTTC. Translating it yields CAWSVSGLANHNEQFF. V usage is TRBV30 and J usage is TRBJ2-1; tentative D call: TRBD2 (5 bases). Deletions cut 0 bases from V and 5 bases from J, with 17 bases between. This CDR3 has 16 amino acids. Germline CDR1 and CDR2: GTSNPN and SVGIG (reference sequence). The full variable domain, rest sourced from reference TRBV30 and TRBJ2-1, is SQTIHQWPATLVQPVGSPLSLECTVEGTSNPNLYWYRQAAGRGLQLLFYSVGIGQISSEVPQNLSASRPQDRQFILSSKKLLLSDSGFYLCAWSVSGLANHNEQFFGPGTRLTVL.

J is TRBJ2-7 and V is TRBV29-1, with 8 bases matching TRBD2. Germline V gene data show CDR1 as SQVTM and CDR2 as ANQGSEA. The CDR3 is 12 amino acids. The J segment lost 2 bases and the V segment lost 5 bases, leaving 2 bases of the junction unmatched. The CDR3 nucleotides are TGCAGCGTTAGCGGGAGTACCTACGAGCAGTACTTC. This sequence encodes CSVSGSTYEQYF.

J is TRBJ2-7 and V is TRBV7-8; D is unresolved. The CDR3 spans 13 residues. Per the germline V gene, CDR1 is SGHVS and CDR2 is FQNEAQ. V was clipped by 6 bases and J by 4 bases, with 13 bases between them. Here the CDR3 reads CASSPRWSYEQYF. CDR3 coding DNA: TGTGCCAGCAGTCCCCGGTGGTCGTACGAGCAGTACTTC.

CDR3 region: CASSPASGLQGATDTQYF. The DNA for the CDR3 is TGTGCCAGCAGCCCGGCCTCAGGATTACAGGGGGCAACAGATACGCAGTATTTT. V and J are TRBV5-4 and TRBJ2-3; TRBD1 matches at 9 bases. The ends lost 4 bases at V and 3 bases at J; junction bases unmatched: 15. Looked up from germline, CDR1 is SGHNT and CDR2 is YYREEE (reference sequence). CDR3 size: 18 residues.

V and J are TRBV15 and TRBJ1-5; D unresolved. The CDR3 is 14 amino acids. The germline V gene encodes CDR1 LNHNV and CDR2 YYDKDF (reference sequence). The V gene lost 0 bases and the J gene lost 3 bases, with 6 bases spanning the gap. The CDR3 loop is CATSRDLDNQPQHF. The CDR3 nucleotides read TGTGCCACCAGCAGAGATTTGGACAATCAGCCCCAGCATTTT.

The V gene is TRBV5-4, the J gene TRBJ2-7; possible D gene TRBD2, 6 bases. CDR3 length: 15 residues. V was cut by 4 bases and J by 0 bases, with 14 bases left in between. Germline CDR1 reads SGHNT; CDR2 reads YYREEE (reference sequence). CDR3 protein: CASSPGTPSSYEQYF. The CDR3 DNA follows: TGTGCCAGCAGCCCCGGGACTCCCAGCTCCTACGAGCAGTACTTC.

This clone came up once. The chain employs TRBV11-2 and TRBJ2-7; 11 bases agree with TRBD2. The CDR3 is 16 amino acids. J gave up 7 bases and V 1 base, and 9 bases lay outside the gene matches. Germline lookup yields CDR1 SGHAT and CDR2 FQNNGV. The CDR3 bases are TGTGCCAGCAGCTTAGCTCGACTAGCGGGAACCGGGGAGCAGTACTTC. Encoded protein: CASSLARLAGTGEQYF.

The chain's CDR3 is CASSFSGINTGELFF. The CDR3 DNA reads TGTGCCAGCAGCTTTTCCGGGATAAACACCGGGGAGCTGTTTTTT. This sequence joins TRBV7-2 and TRBJ2-2, with D perhaps TRBD2 (5 bases). Germline V CDR1 and CDR2: SGHTA, FQGNSA. CDR3 length equals 15 residues. V was shortened by 3 bases and J by 2 bases, with 10 bases between the two germline ends.

The rearrangement links TRBV6-4 to TRBJ1-2, with a possible D match to TRBD1 (5 bases). V was pared by 4 bases and J by 4 bases, with 10 bases between. Germline values: CDR1 MRHNA, CDR2 SNTAGT. The CDR3 totals 13 residues. Here the CDR3 reads CASSVSGGYGYTF. For the CDR3, the DNA is TGTGCCAGCAGTGTGTCGGGGGGCTATGGCTACACCTTC.

The chain recombines TRBV6-4 with TRBJ2-6; a possible D gene is TRBD1 (5 bases). CDR3 length: 18 residues. The germline V gene encodes CDR1 MRHNA and CDR2 SNTAGT. The ends were cut back, 6 bases at V and 0 bases at J, with 18 bases in the middle. In DNA, the CDR3 is TGTGCCAGCAGACCCCAGGGTATTAGTGGCTCTGGGGCCAACGTCCTGACTTTC. It translates to CASRPQGISGSGANVLTF.

This sequence joins TRBV5-1 and TRBJ2-2; D is tentatively TRBD1 or TRBD2 (6 bases each). Germline V gene lookup returns CDR1 SGHRS and CDR2 YFSETQ. The CDR3 contains 16 residues. Trimming removed 0 bases at V and 3 bases at J, with 12 bases between. The CDR3 nucleotides are TGCGCCAGCAGCTTGGAGGGGGGATCGGACACCGGGGAGCTGTTTTTT. This translates into CASSLEGGSDTGELFF.

The chain couples TRBV5-4 to TRBJ2-7; D may correspond to TRBD1 or TRBD2 (5 bases each). The CDR3 extends over 13 amino acids. The V and J ends lost 4 bases and 5 bases respectively, with 13 bases between them. Germline V gene lookup returns CDR1 SGHNT and CDR2 YYREEE (reference sequence). CDR3 residues: CASSGTREHEQYF. The CDR3 bases are TGTGCCAGCAGCGGGACCCGGGAACACGAGCAGTACTTC. Filled out from reference TRBV5-4 and TRBJ2-7, the complete variable domain reads ETGVTQSPTHLIKTRGQQVTLRCSSQSGHNTVSWYQQALGQGPQFIFQYYREEENGRGNFPPRFSGLQFPNYSSELNVNALELDDSALYLCASSGTREHEQYFGPGTRLTVT.

The gene calls are TRBV5-1 and TRBJ2-1; possible D gene TRBD2, 5 bases. CDR1 and CDR2 from the germline V gene are SGHRS and YFSETQ. The V end was cut by 4 bases, the J end by 7 bases, with 9 bases between. CDR3 size: 12 residues. The CDR3 DNA reads TGCGCCAGCAGCCCCCCGGGGAATGAGCAGTTCTTC. It yields the protein CASSPPGNEQFF. Together with reference TRBV5-1 and TRBJ2-1, the CDR3 gives the full variable domain: KAGVTQTPRYLIKTRGQQVTLSCSPISGHRSVSWYQQTPGQGLQFLFEYFSETQRNKGNFPGRFSGRQFSNSRSEMNVSTLELGDSALYLCASSPPGNEQFFGPGTRLTVL.

V is TRBV16 and J is TRBJ2-7, with D possibly being TRBD1 or TRBD2 (7 bases each). The CDR3 sequence is 14 residues long. Trimming stripped 1 base from V and 7 bases from J, with 14 bases between. Germline V gives CDR1 KGHSY, CDR2 FQNENV. The CDR3 DNA follows: TGTGCCAGCAGCCAATGGGAGGGGGCCGGGGAGCAGTACTTC. Protein: CASSQWEGAGEQYF.

This chain uses TRBV2 with TRBJ2-7; D is possibly TRBD2 (5 bases). Germline V gene lookup returns CDR1 SNHLY and CDR2 FYNNEI. This CDR3 is built from 14 residues. The V end was cut by 1 base, the J end by 7 bases, with 14 bases between. CDR3 DNA sequence: TGTGCCAGCAGTGAAGTGGGCGGGCTAGGAGAGCAGTACTTC. Translation: CASSEVGGLGEQYF.

This clone was counted between two and nine times. The chain has TRBV2 and TRBJ2-3; TRBD2 agrees at 8 bases. The ends lost 6 bases at V and 2 bases at J; junction bases unmatched: 4. Per the germline V gene, CDR1 is SNHLY and CDR2 is FYNNEI. This CDR3 is built from 14 residues. The CDR3, as DNA: TGTGCCAGCAGGGGGACTAGGTTCACAGATACGCAGTATTTT. It encodes CASRGTRFTDTQYF.

This clone occurred a few times. The chain employs TRBV7-9 and TRBJ2-7; 8 bases match TRBD2. Germline trimming cut 10 bases from V and 1 base from J; bases unmatched to any gene: 6. Germline V gene sequence: CDR1 SEHNR, CDR2 FQNEAQ (reference sequence). CDR3 length: 13 amino acids. Here the CDR3 reads CAINGGESYEQYF. The CDR3 nucleotides are TGTGCCATCAACGGGGGGGAATCCTACGAGCAGTACTTC. The variable domain in full, with the rest retrieved from reference TRBV7-9 and TRBJ2-7, is DTGVSQNPRHKITKRGQNVTFRCDPISEHNRLYWYRQTLGQGPEFLTYFQNEAQLEKSRLLSDRFSAERPKGSFSTLEIQRTEQGDSAMYLCAINGGESYEQYFGPGTRLTVT.